This TCR beta chain was identified in a study of T cells after yellow fever vaccination. TCRdb reprocessed the 5' RACE reads with MiXCR, giving one entry per CDR3 protein. This sample yields 280,000 or so distinct CDR3 sequences, of which around 10% are seen a single time; 3% to 3.5% belongs to the top ten. With 4 bases removed from V and 6 bases from J, the gap between germline ends came to 23 bases. The CDR3 is made up of 17 amino acids. This clonotype was found many times. This specimen was CD4+ T cells sorted from PBMCs, taken 5 days after the yellow fever booster vaccination. This clonotype originated in a man between 18 and 29 years old who received the YFV17D yellow fever vaccine. The V and J genes are TRBV12-3 or TRBV12-4 and TRBJ2-3; perhaps TRBD1 as D (6 bases). CDR3 loop: CASSSLGRGLLVDTQYF. The CDR3 DNA follows: TGTGCCAGCAGTTCCCTGGGCAGGGGCCTTCTTGTGGATACGCAGTATTTT.